This T cell receptor beta chain was recovered during a study of a mutant IDH1 vaccine in newly diagnosed glioma. The time point denotes: week 5, during vaccination. A single vaccine dose contained 300 ug of mutant IDH1 20-mer peptide, and topical imiquimod was used with it. The assay was immunoSEQ multiplex PCR, and TCRdb's table has in-frame clones only and misses some. The table records more than 55,000 clones, 82% of them present only once. Details on this clone: The antigen is unknown.

The specimen was PBMCs, collected from a glioma patient whose treatment included an IDH1 peptide vaccine. This sequence originates from a woman under 30 with glioma. Some clones in this sample may be carry-over from other donors' samples.

The CDR3 spells CASSLWDRASNYGYTF. The CDR3 region has the DNA TGTGCCAGCAGCTTATGGGACAGGGCCTCTAACTATGGCTACACCTTC. The V call is TRBV7-2, the J call TRBJ1-2; 9 bases are shared with TRBD1. This CDR3 has 16 residues. V lost 2 bases and J lost 0; bases outside the gene matches: 4. CDR1 SGHTA and CDR2 FQGNSA come from the germline V gene.